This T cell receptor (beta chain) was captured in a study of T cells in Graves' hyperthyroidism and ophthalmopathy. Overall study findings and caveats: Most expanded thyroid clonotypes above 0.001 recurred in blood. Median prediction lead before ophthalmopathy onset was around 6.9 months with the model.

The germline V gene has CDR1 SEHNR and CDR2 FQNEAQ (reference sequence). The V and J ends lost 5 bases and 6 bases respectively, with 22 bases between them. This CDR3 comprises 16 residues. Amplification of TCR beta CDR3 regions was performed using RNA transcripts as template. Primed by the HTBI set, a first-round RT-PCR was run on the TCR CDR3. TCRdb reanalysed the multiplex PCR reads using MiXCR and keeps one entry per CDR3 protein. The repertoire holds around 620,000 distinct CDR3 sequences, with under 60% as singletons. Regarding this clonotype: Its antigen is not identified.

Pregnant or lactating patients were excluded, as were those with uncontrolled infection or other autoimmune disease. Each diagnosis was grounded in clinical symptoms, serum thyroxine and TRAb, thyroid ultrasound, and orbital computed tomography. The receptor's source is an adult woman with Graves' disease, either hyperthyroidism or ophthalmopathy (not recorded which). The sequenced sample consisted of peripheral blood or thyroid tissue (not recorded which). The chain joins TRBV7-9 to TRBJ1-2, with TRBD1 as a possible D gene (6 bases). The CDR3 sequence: CASSIGIGGDGHGYTF. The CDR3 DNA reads TGTGCCAGCAGCATCGGAATAGGGGGGGATGGGCATGGCTACACCTTC.